This TCR beta chain was profiled in a study of PD-1 blockade in classical Hodgkin lymphoma. Time point meaning: newly diagnosed, previously untreated cHL patient sample. The authors compared against newly diagnosed, untreated classical Hodgkin lymphoma PBMCs. The CDR3 totals 15 residues. The germline gives CDR1 MDHEN, CDR2 SYDVKM. The ends were cut back, 2 bases at V and 4 bases at J, with 11 bases in the middle. Study results and caveats: Baseline TCR diversity was reportedly lower in newly diagnosed patients than healthy donors. Possible causes of repertoire differences, disease activity or prior therapy, remain undefined.

As for this clone: The antigen remains undetermined.

Profiling relied on immunoSEQ multiplex PCR, and the TCRdb table lists in-frame clones only, not all of them. Of about 30,000 clones in the sample, 94% were seen once. The TCR comes from a human donor with classical Hodgkin lymphoma. The chain is built from TRBV28 and TRBJ1-4; no clear D. Sequences were obtained from peripheral blood mononuclear cells (PBMCs). CDR3 region: CASSLEGQDNEKLFF. CDR3 DNA: TGTGCCAGCAGTTTAGAGGGTCAGGATAATGAAAAACTGTTTTTT.